A selection of T cell receptor beta chains follows, all from one sample in a study of T cells in Graves' hyperthyroidism and ophthalmopathy. TCRdb passed the multiplex PCR reads through MiXCR, listing each CDR3 protein once. The table includes approximately 630,000 distinct CDR3 sequences, 16% detected once. Sequenced input: blood. These receptors all stem from a young woman with Graves' hyperthyroidism. Both conserved end residues are part of each CDR3. The order of the fields is CDR3 DNA, CDR3 protein, clone size, D gene, J gene, V gene. The D gene is left open where the match is weak. Expanded clones get a size class; other rows say once, few or many, or leave the size out.

cdr3_nt: TGTGCCAGCAGCTTTTTGAAGGGGCAAGAGACCCAGTACTTC
cdr3_aa: CASSFLKGQETQYF
clone_size: many
d_call: -
j_call: TRBJ2-5
v_call: TRBV7-8

cdr3_nt: TGCAGTAAGGGAAGGCCCCCAGAGACCCAGTACTTC
cdr3_aa: CSKGRPPETQYF
clone_size: -
d_call: -
j_call: TRBJ2-5
v_call: TRBV20-1

cdr3_nt: TGCGCCAGCAGCCAAGAACCCTCGGGTCCTCTTAATTCACCCCTCCACTTT
cdr3_aa: CASSQEPSGPLNSPLHF
clone_size: -
d_call: -
j_call: TRBJ1-6
v_call: TRBV4-3

cdr3_nt: TGTGCCAGCAGTTTAACGGAAAGCGGTTCACCCCTCCACTTT
cdr3_aa: CASSLTESGSPLHF
clone_size: many
d_call: -
j_call: TRBJ1-6
v_call: TRBV27

cdr3_nt: TGTGCCAGCAGTCAAAGTGGGTATCAAGAGACCCAGTACTTC
cdr3_aa: CASSQSGYQETQYF
clone_size: -
d_call: -
j_call: TRBJ2-5
v_call: TRBV13

cdr3_nt: TGTGCCAGCAGCAGGGGTGAGGCCTATAATTCACCCCTCCACTTT
cdr3_aa: CASSRGEAYNSPLHF
clone_size: many
d_call: -
j_call: TRBJ1-6
v_call: TRBV27

cdr3_nt: TGTGCCAGCAGCGAGGGACCCTGGTCGGGCTACACCTTC
cdr3_aa: CASSEGPWSGYTF
clone_size: few
d_call: -
j_call: TRBJ1-2
v_call: TRBV9

cdr3_nt: TGTGCCAGCAGTCCCACGACAGGGAGCGGAAACAATGAGCAGTTCTTC
cdr3_aa: CASSPTTGSGNNEQFF
clone_size: -
d_call: TRBD1
j_call: TRBJ2-1
v_call: TRBV12-3/TRBV12-4

cdr3_nt: TGTGCCAGCAGTTATGGGATTGGACCCGCTGAAGCTTTCTTT
cdr3_aa: CASSYGIGPAEAFF
clone_size: -
d_call: -
j_call: TRBJ1-1
v_call: TRBV28

cdr3_nt: TGTGCCAGCAGCAATAGGGTCACAGATACGCAGTATTTT
cdr3_aa: CASSNRVTDTQYF
clone_size: many
d_call: -
j_call: TRBJ2-3
v_call: TRBV7-9

cdr3_nt: TGTGCCTGGAGTGTAGGGGTTTACAATGAGCAGTTCTTC
cdr3_aa: CAWSVGVYNEQFF
clone_size: many
d_call: -
j_call: TRBJ2-1
v_call: TRBV30

cdr3_nt: TGCAGTGCTAGAGAGCCTAGCGGACGCTACGAGCAGTACTTC
cdr3_aa: CSAREPSGRYEQYF
clone_size: many
d_call: TRBD2
j_call: TRBJ2-7
v_call: TRBV20-1

cdr3_nt: TGTGCCACCAGTGATTTAACGGTGATGAACACTGAAGCTTTCTTT
cdr3_aa: CATSDLTVMNTEAFF
clone_size: -
d_call: -
j_call: TRBJ1-1
v_call: TRBV24-1

cdr3_nt: TGTGCCAGCAGCTTAGGTATTAGCGGGAGTTACGAGCAGTACTTC
cdr3_aa: CASSLGISGSYEQYF
clone_size: many
d_call: TRBD2
j_call: TRBJ2-7
v_call: TRBV7-2

cdr3_nt: TGTGCCAGTAGTATACGGTGGACAGGGTATCGGGTGAACACTGAAGCTTTCTTT
cdr3_aa: CASSIRWTGYRVNTEAFF
clone_size: -
d_call: TRBD1
j_call: TRBJ1-1
v_call: TRBV19

cdr3_nt: TGTGCCTGGAGTCGCGGGACTAGCCACACCGGGGAGCTGTTTTTT
cdr3_aa: CAWSRGTSHTGELFF
clone_size: few
d_call: TRBD2
j_call: TRBJ2-2
v_call: TRBV30

cdr3_nt: TGTGCCAGCAGAGACCCACAACTAGCGGGAGGGCCAAGTGCCTACAATGAGCAGTTCTTC
cdr3_aa: CASRDPQLAGGPSAYNEQFF
clone_size: -
d_call: TRBD2
j_call: TRBJ2-1
v_call: TRBV2

cdr3_nt: TGTGCCAGCGGCACCGCCGTCTACGAGCAGTACTTC
cdr3_aa: CASGTAVYEQYF
clone_size: many
d_call: -
j_call: TRBJ2-7
v_call: TRBV5-8

cdr3_nt: TGTGCCAGCAGTTTCGGGACTAGCGGGGCCGGCTACAATGAGCAGTTCTTC
cdr3_aa: CASSFGTSGAGYNEQFF
clone_size: many
d_call: TRBD2
j_call: TRBJ2-1
v_call: TRBV12-3/TRBV12-4

cdr3_nt: TGTGCCAGCAGTTTTTCGGCTCCGGCCTACGAGCAGTACTTC
cdr3_aa: CASSFSAPAYEQYF
clone_size: many
d_call: -
j_call: TRBJ2-7
v_call: TRBV28

cdr3_nt: TGTGCCAGCTCAGCGGCAAGCATGAACACTGAAGCTTTCTTT
cdr3_aa: CASSAASMNTEAFF
clone_size: many
d_call: -
j_call: TRBJ1-1
v_call: TRBV18

cdr3_nt: TGTGCCAGCGGCGACGGGGGGTACGAGCAGTACTTC
cdr3_aa: CASGDGGYEQYF
clone_size: -
d_call: TRBD2
j_call: TRBJ2-7
v_call: TRBV5-5

cdr3_nt: TGTGCCAGCATCACTTATGGGGTCCGGGGGAACACTGAAGCTTTCTTT
cdr3_aa: CASITYGVRGNTEAFF
clone_size: many
d_call: -
j_call: TRBJ1-1
v_call: TRBV28

cdr3_nt: TGTGCCAGCAGTTTCCCTAGCGGAGATAACAATGAGCAGTTCTTC
cdr3_aa: CASSFPSGDNNEQFF
clone_size: many
d_call: TRBD2
j_call: TRBJ2-1
v_call: TRBV28

cdr3_nt: TGTGCCAGCAGCGTAGGGACTAGCATCACCTACGAGCAGTACTTC
cdr3_aa: CASSVGTSITYEQYF
clone_size: -
d_call: TRBD2
j_call: TRBJ2-7
v_call: TRBV9

cdr3_nt: TGTGCCAGCAGCTTTGGAGGTCTGCGGACTCACTCCTACAATGAGCAGTTCTTC
cdr3_aa: CASSFGGLRTHSYNEQFF
clone_size: -
d_call: -
j_call: TRBJ2-1
v_call: TRBV11-3

cdr3_nt: TGCAGCGTAGACCGACAGGGGGGCATTCAGTACTTC
cdr3_aa: CSVDRQGGIQYF
clone_size: few
d_call: TRBD1
j_call: TRBJ2-4
v_call: TRBV29-1

cdr3_nt: TGCGCCAGCAGCTTGGGCGTGTCCCGGGAAGCTTTCTTT
cdr3_aa: CASSLGVSREAFF
clone_size: few
d_call: -
j_call: TRBJ1-1
v_call: TRBV5-1

cdr3_nt: TGCAGTAGCACCTATAGCAATCAGCCCCAGCATTTT
cdr3_aa: CSSTYSNQPQHF
clone_size: many
d_call: -
j_call: TRBJ1-5
v_call: TRBV20-1

cdr3_nt: TGCGCCAGCAGCCCCGACGGGACAGGGTTCGACAATGAGCAGTTCTTC
cdr3_aa: CASSPDGTGFDNEQFF
clone_size: -
d_call: TRBD1
j_call: TRBJ2-1
v_call: TRBV5-1

cdr3_nt: TGTGCCAGCAGTGAAGCCTGGAGGGAGCGGGGCAATGAGCAGTTCTTC
cdr3_aa: CASSEAWRERGNEQFF
clone_size: -
d_call: TRBD2
j_call: TRBJ2-1
v_call: TRBV6-1

cdr3_nt: TGTGCCAGCAGCCACTTTATAGAGATCGCCCACAATGAGCAGTTCTTC
cdr3_aa: CASSHFIEIAHNEQFF
clone_size: many
d_call: -
j_call: TRBJ2-1
v_call: TRBV6-1

cdr3_nt: TGTGCCAGCAGCCCCCAAAGACTAGCGGGAGTAGATACGCAGTATTTT
cdr3_aa: CASSPQRLAGVDTQYF
clone_size: few
d_call: TRBD2
j_call: TRBJ2-3
v_call: TRBV9

cdr3_nt: TGTGCCAGCAGCTTATGGGGAGCGGGAGGAGATACGCAGTATTTT
cdr3_aa: CASSLWGAGGDTQYF
clone_size: few
d_call: TRBD2
j_call: TRBJ2-3
v_call: TRBV5-6

cdr3_nt: TGCGCCAGCAGCCTCTCCCCCCGGGACAGGCTAGCCAAAAACATTCAGTACTTC
cdr3_aa: CASSLSPRDRLAKNIQYF
clone_size: few
d_call: TRBD1
j_call: TRBJ2-4
v_call: TRBV5-1

cdr3_nt: TGTGCCAGCGGAGAACCCCTCACAGATACGCAGTATTTT
cdr3_aa: CASGEPLTDTQYF
clone_size: -
d_call: -
j_call: TRBJ2-3
v_call: TRBV6-1

cdr3_nt: TGTGCCAGCAGATCCCGAGCTAACTATGGCTACACCTTC
cdr3_aa: CASRSRANYGYTF
clone_size: few
d_call: -
j_call: TRBJ1-2
v_call: TRBV25-1

cdr3_nt: TGCGCCAGCAGCTTGGGTAGACAAGATCAGCCCCAGCATTTT
cdr3_aa: CASSLGRQDQPQHF
clone_size: few
d_call: -
j_call: TRBJ1-5
v_call: TRBV5-1

cdr3_nt: TGTGCCAGCAGACCACCTAGCGGGAGTGGGTATACGCAGTATTTT
cdr3_aa: CASRPPSGSGYTQYF
clone_size: -
d_call: TRBD2
j_call: TRBJ2-3
v_call: TRBV7-9

cdr3_nt: TGTGCCAGCAGCGCGACTATGGACAGGGGGATAAGCTATGGCTACACCTTC
cdr3_aa: CASSATMDRGISYGYTF
clone_size: few
d_call: TRBD1
j_call: TRBJ1-2
v_call: TRBV9

cdr3_nt: TGCGCCAGCAGCCAAGTAGACGGGGAGCTGTTTTTT
cdr3_aa: CASSQVDGELFF
clone_size: -
d_call: -
j_call: TRBJ2-2
v_call: TRBV4-1

cdr3_nt: TGTGCCAGCAGCACAGCCGGACAGGGAAACGAGCAGTACTTC
cdr3_aa: CASSTAGQGNEQYF
clone_size: -
d_call: TRBD1
j_call: TRBJ2-7
v_call: TRBV13

cdr3_nt: TGCGCCAGCAGCTTGGTGGCGGGGAACCCTGAAGCTTTCTTT
cdr3_aa: CASSLVAGNPEAFF
clone_size: many
d_call: -
j_call: TRBJ1-1
v_call: TRBV5-1

cdr3_nt: TGTGCCAGCAGCCTCGGACTTCAAACCTACAATGAGCAGTTCTTC
cdr3_aa: CASSLGLQTYNEQFF
clone_size: many
d_call: -
j_call: TRBJ2-1
v_call: TRBV7-2

cdr3_nt: TGCAGTGCTTCCCGGGTCCTAGCGGGATACACAGATACGCAGTATTTT
cdr3_aa: CSASRVLAGYTDTQYF
clone_size: many
d_call: TRBD2
j_call: TRBJ2-3
v_call: TRBV20-1

cdr3_nt: TGTGCCACGTGGGCCCAAGGTGAGCAGTTCTTC
cdr3_aa: CATWAQGEQFF
clone_size: -
d_call: -
j_call: TRBJ2-1
v_call: TRBV24-1

cdr3_nt: TGTGCCAGCAGTTATGTCGGAAATGAGCAGTTCTTC
cdr3_aa: CASSYVGNEQFF
clone_size: many
d_call: -
j_call: TRBJ2-1
v_call: TRBV7-9

cdr3_nt: TGCAGCGTTGACCTCCGTGGGCTCACAGATACGCAGTATTTT
cdr3_aa: CSVDLRGLTDTQYF
clone_size: -
d_call: -
j_call: TRBJ2-3
v_call: TRBV29-1